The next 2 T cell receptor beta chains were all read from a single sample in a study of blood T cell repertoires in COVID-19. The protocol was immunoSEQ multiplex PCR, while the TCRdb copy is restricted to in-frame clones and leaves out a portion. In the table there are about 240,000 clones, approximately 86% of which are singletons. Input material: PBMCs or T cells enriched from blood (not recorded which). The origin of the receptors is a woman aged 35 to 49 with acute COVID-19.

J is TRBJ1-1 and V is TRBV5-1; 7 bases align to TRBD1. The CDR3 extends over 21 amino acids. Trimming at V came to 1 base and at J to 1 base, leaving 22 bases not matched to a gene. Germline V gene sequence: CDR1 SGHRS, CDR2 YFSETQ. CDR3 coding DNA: TGCGCCAGCAGCTTGAGTGGGGTTGGTTCTCTGGGACAGCCGCCGAACACTGAAGCTTTCTTT. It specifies CASSLSGVGSLGQPPNTEAFF.

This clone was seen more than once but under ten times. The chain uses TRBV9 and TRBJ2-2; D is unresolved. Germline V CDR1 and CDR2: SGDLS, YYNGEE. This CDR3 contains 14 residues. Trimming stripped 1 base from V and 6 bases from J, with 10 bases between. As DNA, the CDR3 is TGTGCCAGCAGCGTATCCAGAAGTCCCGGGGAGCTGTTTTTT. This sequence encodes CASSVSRSPGELFF.